Here is one TCR beta chain with its context. This sample is part of a study of brain T cells in children with intractable seizures. Clones were read by immunoSEQ multiplex PCR, and TCRdb kept only the in-frame ones, dropping some. The data show about 80,000 clones, roughly 89% seen once. Surgery cases with the highest brain T cell transcript signatures were chosen for sequencing. CDR1 is MNHNS and CDR2 is SASEGT in the germline V gene. CDR3 size: 12 residues. V lost 3 bases to trimming and J lost 4 bases, with 4 bases between them. The input for sequencing was peripheral blood, taken at surgery. The sequence derives from a girl aged 2 to 10 with Rasmussen encephalitis and intractable seizures. This chain joins TRBV6-1 and TRBJ1-3; no firm D call. The CDR3, as DNA: TGTGCCAGCAGTGAGAGAGGAAACACCATATATTTT. This encodes CASSERGNTIYF.